What follows is one T cell receptor beta chain and its context. From the 5' RACE reads, TCRdb lists one entry per CDR3 protein and no DNA. The sample shows some 99,000 distinct CDR3 sequences, and under 15% sits with its ten largest clones. This entry comes from a study of monozygotic twins with inflammatory bowel disease. The specimen was blood. The clonotype was recovered from a human donor with ulcerative colitis or Crohn's disease, or a healthy co-twin of an affected twin (not recorded which).

The CDR3 loop is CASSLDKASEAFF. This chain joins TRBV7-8 and TRBJ1-1. CDR1 SGHVS and CDR2 FQNEAQ come from the germline V gene. The CDR3 extends over 13 amino acids.